The 26 T cell receptor beta chains presented below share a single source sample, sequenced in a study of T cell responses to AZD1222 COVID-19 vaccine (dated by TCRdb to about 2021). Receptor amplification or capture employed the immunoSEQ multiplex PCR assay. The clones in this table, taken by TCRdb from immuneACCESS, are in-frame only. Not every clone is retained; where verified, under half of the shortfall comes from an unresolved V gene, and the cause of the rest is unknown. Counted in this sample were 120,000 to 150,000 clones; roughly nine tenths of them appeared once. The ten largest clones take up 3.8% of the sample. Reading the label with the study, this specimen's time point is: about 28 days (+/-7) after the second vaccine dose. This sample comprised peripheral blood, obtained 28 days after the second AZD1222 dose. These receptors were obtained from an adult who received the AZD1222 COVID-19 vaccine.

The chain links TRBV4-2 to TRBJ1-4; D not resolved. The CDR3 covers 17 residues. Trimming removed 2 bases at V and 0 bases at J, with 13 bases between. Germline V gene data show CDR1 as LGHNA and CDR2 as YNFKEQ. In DNA form, the CDR3 reads TGTGCCAGCAGCCAAAACCCTCCTCAAGCAACTAATGAAAAACTGTTTTTT. The encoded protein is CASSQNPPQATNEKLFF.

This sequence joins TRBV4-1 and TRBJ2-7; D is unresolved. CDR3 length equals 13 residues. The V end was cut by 3 bases, the J end by 3 bases, with 9 bases between. Germline V gene lookup returns CDR1 MGHRA and CDR2 YSYEKL. The CDR3 loop is CASSHRLDYEQYF. As DNA, the CDR3 is TGCGCCAGCAGCCATAGACTGGACTACGAGCAGTACTTC.

The genes are TRBV14 and TRBJ1-1, with D unclear. V lost 4 bases to trimming and J lost 3 bases, with 12 bases between them. This CDR3 contains 14 residues. CDR1 is SGHDN, CDR2 FVKESK, per germline. CDR3 nucleotides: TGTGCCAGCAGCCCGAAGGGAATTTACACTGAAGCTTTCTTT. It yields the protein CASSPKGIYTEAFF.

The CDR3 region has the DNA TGTGCCAGCAGTTACTCTGCCAGGGGGTTCTTAACGTACAATGAGCAGTTCTTC. This codes for CASSYSARGFLTYNEQFF. This sequence joins TRBV6-2 or TRBV6-3 and TRBJ2-1, with 7 bases fitting TRBD1. In germline, CDR1 is MNHEY, CDR2 SVGEGT. V gave up 0 bases and J gave up 4 bases; unmatched junction bases: 12. The CDR3 sequence is 18 residues long.

This chain links TRBV14 with TRBJ2-3; 10 bases map to TRBD2. J gave up 0 bases and V 0 bases, and 12 bases lay outside the gene matches. Germline V CDR1 and CDR2: SGHDN, FVKESK. This CDR3 is 20 amino acids long. As DNA, the CDR3 is TGTGCCAGCAGCCAAGAGCGGACTAGCGGCCTACTTACTAGCACAGATACGCAGTATTTT. Protein sequence: CASSQERTSGLLTSTDTQYF.

This clone was detected only once. This chain joins TRBV12-3 or TRBV12-4 and TRBJ2-7; weak D call: TRBD2 (6 bases). This CDR3 region has 12 residues. The germline V and J ends were trimmed by 1 base and 12 bases, with 13 bases remaining between them. CDR3 protein: CASSLGGEQWYF. CDR3 DNA: TGTGCCAGCAGTTTAGGGGGGGAGCAGTGGTACTTC.

The chain carries TRBV30 and TRBJ1-2, with D perhaps matching TRBD1 (5 bases). V was cut by 2 bases and J by 8 bases, with 18 bases left in between. This CDR3 comprises 14 residues. CDR1 is GTSNPN, CDR2 SVGIG, per germline (reference sequence). CDR3 region: CAWSIGGGSGGYTF. In DNA form, the CDR3 reads TGTGCCTGGAGTATAGGCGGGGGGAGTGGAGGCTACACCTTC.

The chain couples TRBV19 to TRBJ2-3, with TRBD2 as a possible D gene (6 bases). V was pared by 3 bases and J by 3 bases, with 7 bases between. The CDR3 extends over 13 amino acids. Germline assignment: CDR1 LNHDA and CDR2 SQIVND (reference sequence). CDR3 sequence: CASSMGRTDTQYF. The CDR3 bases are TGTGCCAGTAGTATGGGGAGGACAGATACGCAGTATTTT.

The sample holds one count of this clone. The V and J genes are TRBV7-9 and TRBJ2-7, with D possibly TRBD2 on 6 matching bases. CDR3 length: 16 amino acids. The V gene's germline CDR1 is SEHNR and CDR2 FQNEAQ (reference sequence). The germline V and J ends were trimmed by 5 bases and 0 bases, with 17 bases remaining between them. CDR3 protein: CASSHHRQTSSYEQYF. CDR3 coding DNA: TGTGCCAGCAGCCACCATCGACAGACTAGCTCCTACGAGCAGTACTTC.

V is TRBV10-3 and J is TRBJ2-7; a possible D gene is TRBD1 (6 bases). The germline V gene encodes CDR1 ENHRY and CDR2 SYGVKD. V lost 10 bases, J lost 5 bases, and 21 bases lay in between. This CDR3 contains 14 residues. The CDR3, as DNA: TGTGCCACCACCCCCACAGGGACGTCCCACGAGCAGTACTTC. Protein product: CATTPTGTSHEQYF.

The chain joins TRBV10-3 to TRBJ2-3; D may be TRBD2 (6 bases). The CDR3 is 17 amino acids. Germline V CDR1 and CDR2: ENHRY, SYGVKD. Trimming removed 2 bases at V and 3 bases at J, with 18 bases between. Written as DNA, the CDR3 is TGTGCCATCAGTGAGAAGGGGTGGCGGGGCCTAACAGATACGCAGTATTTT. The encoded protein is CAISEKGWRGLTDTQYF.

The rearrangement uses TRBV12-5 and TRBJ2-7, with a possible D match to TRBD2 (5 bases). Germline CDR1 LGHNT, CDR2 FRNRAP. With 2 bases removed from V and 2 bases from J, the gap between germline ends came to 7 bases. This CDR3 has 13 amino acids. The CDR3 bases are TGTGCTAGTGGTTTGTCAGCGGCCTACGAGCAGTACTTC. This sequence encodes CASGLSAAYEQYF.

The chain couples TRBV9 to TRBJ2-2; 9 bases agree with TRBD2. Germline trimming cut 1 base from V and 3 bases from J; bases unmatched to any gene: 4. Germline loops: CDR1 SGDLS, CDR2 YYNGEE. The CDR3 is 16 residues long. The CDR3 sequence is CASSVPLAGDTGELFF. CDR3 bases: TGTGCCAGCAGCGTACCGTTAGCGGGAGACACCGGGGAGCTGTTTTTT.

This clone was recorded a few times. The chain is built from TRBV11-2 and TRBJ2-7; the D gene is possibly TRBD2 (6 bases). CDR3 size: 15 residues. Germline V gives CDR1 SGHAT, CDR2 FQNNGV. Deletions cut 5 bases from V and 3 bases from J, with 17 bases between. CDR3 sequence: CASSKYGTGLYEQYF. In DNA form, the CDR3 reads TGTGCCAGCAGCAAATACGGGACTGGCCTCTACGAGCAGTACTTC.

V and J are TRBV27 and TRBJ2-1; perhaps TRBD1 as D (5 bases). The length of the CDR3 is 15 residues. V dropped 2 bases and J dropped 7 bases, with 15 bases sitting between them. Per germline, CDR1 MNHEY and CDR2 SMNVEV (reference sequence). Here the CDR3 DNA reads TGTGCCAGCAGTTTAGACAGCTCAACGCAAAATGAGCAGTTCTTC. Encoded protein: CASSLDSSTQNEQFF.

This chain uses TRBV7-9 with TRBJ2-1; the match to TRBD2 covers 11 bases. The V gene end was trimmed by 4 bases and the J gene end by 10 bases; junction bases not matched to a gene: 12. Germline V gene sequence: CDR1 SEHNR, CDR2 FQNEAQ (reference sequence). The CDR3 extends over 16 amino acids. This CDR3 is CASSSLSGRAPGEQFF. DNA for the CDR3: TGTGCCAGCAGCTCCCTTAGCGGGAGGGCGCCAGGAGAGCAGTTCTTC. The full variable domain, with the rest looked up from reference TRBV7-9 and TRBJ2-1, is DTGVSQNPRHKITKRGQNVTFRCDPISEHNRLYWYRQTLGQGPEFLTYFQNEAQLEKSRLLSDRFSAERPKGSFSTLEIQRTEQGDSAMYLCASSSLSGRAPGEQFFGPGTRLTVL.

The CDR3 is CASSLNEKLFF. CDR3 nucleotide sequence: TGCGCCAGCAGCCTAAATGAAAAACTGTTTTTT. The chain combines TRBV4-1 with TRBJ1-4; D not certain. The germline V gene has CDR1 MGHRA and CDR2 YSYEKL. V lost 4 bases, J lost 5 bases, and 2 bases lay in between. CDR3 length: 11 residues.

This sequence joins TRBV2 and TRBJ2-3; 10 positions match TRBD1. J lost 5 bases, V lost 7 bases, and 6 bases had no gene match. The CDR3 contains 14 residues. Per the germline V gene, CDR1 is SNHLY and CDR2 is FYNNEI. CDR3 residues: CASTGTGVLDTQYF. The CDR3 DNA reads TGTGCCAGCACCGGGACAGGGGTGTTAGATACGCAGTATTTT.

V usage is TRBV4-1 and J usage is TRBJ1-5; a weak D match, TRBD1 (5 bases). The germline CDR1 and CDR2 sequences are MGHRA and YSYEKL. V gave up 2 bases and J gave up 2 bases, with 10 bases separating them. This CDR3 has 15 amino acids. Written as DNA, the CDR3 is TGCGCCAGCAGCCAACTTCTGGGGGGCAATCAGCCCCAGCATTTT. It is translated as CASSQLLGGNQPQHF.

V and J are TRBV19 and TRBJ1-5, with D hard to call. V was pared by 0 bases and J by 4 bases, with 13 bases between. Germline CDR1 reads LNHDA; CDR2 reads SQIVND (reference sequence). CDR3 length: 16 amino acids. The CDR3 region is CASSIDRRGFNQPQHF. The CDR3 DNA reads as TGTGCCAGTAGTATAGATCGTCGGGGTTTTAATCAGCCCCAGCATTTT.

The J gene is TRBJ2-1, the V gene TRBV18; D is ambiguous. The CDR3 length is 13 residues. Trimming stripped 6 bases from V and 0 bases from J, with 6 bases between. The V gene's germline CDR1 is KGHSH and CDR2 LQKENI. CDR3 bases: TGTGCCAGCTCCCACAGCTCCTACAATGAGCAGTTCTTC. The encoded protein is CASSHSSYNEQFF.

The table lists this clone with a count of one. The chain uses TRBV5-1 and TRBJ1-4; D call uncertain. CDR1 SGHRS and CDR2 YFSETQ come from the germline V gene. V shed 0 bases and J shed 3 bases, with 6 bases lying between them. CDR3 length: 14 residues. The CDR3 sequence: CASSLDGPNEKLFF. The DNA of the CDR3 is TGCGCCAGCAGCTTGGATGGCCCTAATGAAAAACTGTTTTTT. Based on the CDR3 plus reference TRBV5-1 and TRBJ1-4, the full variable domain is KAGVTQTPRYLIKTRGQQVTLSCSPISGHRSVSWYQQTPGQGLQFLFEYFSETQRNKGNFPGRFSGRQFSNSRSEMNVSTLELGDSALYLCASSLDGPNEKLFFGSGTQLSVL.

The J gene is TRBJ2-1, the V gene TRBV4-3, with D maybe TRBD2 (6 bases). Trimming stripped 1 base from V and 4 bases from J, with 17 bases between. Germline V lookup: CDR1 LGHNA, CDR2 YSLEER. CDR3 length: 17 amino acids. CDR3 sequence reads: CASSQAAVKRVYNEQFF. The CDR3 DNA follows: TGCGCCAGCAGCCAAGCTGCCGTTAAGCGGGTATACAATGAGCAGTTCTTC.

The chain combines TRBV5-4 with TRBJ2-7; 11 bases are a match to TRBD2. CDR1 and CDR2 from the germline V gene are SGHNT and YYREEE (reference sequence). The CDR3 consists of 16 residues. V lost 4 bases, J lost 1 base, and 7 bases stayed unmatched. In nucleotides, the CDR3 is TGTGCCAGCAGCCCGGGGCTAGCGGGGGGATCCTACGAGCAGTACTTC. Translated: CASSPGLAGGSYEQYF.

The chain links TRBV10-3 to TRBJ1-2; 11 nucleotides agree with TRBD1. J was trimmed by 8 bases and V by 4 bases; bases with no gene match: 9. Germline V gene data show CDR1 as ENHRY and CDR2 as SYGVKD. The CDR3 spans 15 residues. The DNA of the CDR3 is TGTGCCATCAGTGCCCGGACAGGGGGCGAATTCGGCTACACCTTC. This translates into CAISARTGGEFGYTF.

The rearrangement joins TRBV7-2 to TRBJ2-7, with 13 nucleotides matching TRBD2. This CDR3 spans 15 amino acids. The junction had 10 bases not matched to a gene; V was cut back by 5 bases and J by 9 bases. Germline V gene lookup returns CDR1 SGHTA and CDR2 FQGNSA. CDR3 bases: TGTGCCAGCAGCCCGGGACTAGCGGGACCGCGGGCGCAGTACTTC. It is translated as CASSPGLAGPRAQYF.